This TCR beta chain was captured by sequencing in a study of T cell responses to AZD1222 COVID-19 vaccine. Per the germline V gene, CDR1 is SGHRS and CDR2 is YFSETQ. With 0 bases removed from V and 3 bases from J, the gap between germline ends came to 3 bases. The length of the CDR3 is 12 residues. Using immunoSEQ multiplex PCR, the repertoire was profiled, and TCRdb retains in-frame clones only, with some absent. The sample records some 120,000 clones, approximately 88% being singletons. The sequences come from peripheral blood, collected on day 0 of AZD1222 vaccination. The rearrangement links TRBV5-1 to TRBJ1-1; D unresolved. The clonotype was recovered from an adult in good health. The CDR3 DNA reads TGCGCCAGCAGCTTGGAGGACACTGAAGCTTTCTTT. Translated: CASSLEDTEAFF.